Each of the 24 T cell receptor beta chains below was sequenced from the same sample in a study of OX40 agonist ivuxolimab in advanced cancers. Profiled with immunoSEQ multiplex PCR; TCRdb holds only in-frame clones, not every one. Seen here are roughly 86,000 clones, around 85% observed once, and the top ten hold over 1.5%. The sample here was CD4+ or CD8+ T cells sorted from blood, taken in a trial of the OX40 agonist ivuxolimab. These receptors were collected from an adult with an advanced solid tumor such as melanoma, head and neck, liver or kidney cancer.

The chain joins TRBV19 to TRBJ1-6; D call uncertain. Germline CDR1 and CDR2: LNHDA and SQIVND (reference sequence). Trimming pared 7 bases from V and 5 bases from J, leaving 9 bases between. This CDR3 region has 13 residues. CDR3 amino acids: CASTTIDNSPLHF. The CDR3, as DNA: TGTGCCAGTACCACGATCGATAATTCACCCCTCCACTTT.

CDR3 sequence reads: CASSLARGDGVGELFF. The CDR3, as DNA: TGTGCCAGCAGCTTGGCCCGGGGGGATGGGGTCGGGGAGCTGTTTTTT. V usage is TRBV5-4 and J usage is TRBJ2-2; 7 nucleotides match TRBD2. Trimming cost V 0 bases and J 7 bases; bases outside gene matches: 9. The length of the CDR3 is 16 residues. Germline V lookup: CDR1 SGHNT, CDR2 YYREEE (reference sequence).

This chain joins TRBV7-2 and TRBJ2-5, with 8 bases lining up with TRBD1. Germline V lookup: CDR1 SGHTA, CDR2 FQGNSA. V dropped 5 bases and J dropped 7; count of bases not matched to a gene: 12. This CDR3 contains 15 residues. CDR3 residues: CASSLGTGQGGTQYF. DNA for the CDR3: TGTGCCAGCAGCCTCGGGACAGGTCAGGGAGGGACCCAGTACTTC.

The chain carries TRBV19 and TRBJ1-5; D perhaps matches TRBD1 (6 bases). The CDR3 has 14 residues. CDR1 LNHDA and CDR2 SQIVND come from the germline V gene (reference sequence). V was trimmed by 7 bases and J by 5 bases, leaving 15 bases between them. The CDR3 DNA follows: TGTGCCAGTAAACTAAGGGGGGAAGATCAGCCCCAGCATTTT. Amino acid sequence: CASKLRGEDQPQHF. Supplemented by reference TRBV19 and TRBJ1-5, the full variable domain reads DGGITQSPKYLFRKEGQNVTLSCEQNLNHDAMYWYRQDPGQGLRLIYYSQIVNDFQKGDIAEGYSVSREKKESFPLTVTSAQKNPTAFYLCASKLRGEDQPQHFGDGTRLSIL.

The chain couples TRBV25-1 to TRBJ1-1; no firm D call. Germline V lookup: CDR1 MGHDK, CDR2 SYGVNS. This CDR3 contains 13 residues. The V end lost 4 bases, the J end lost 0 bases, and 6 bases lay between the germline ends. Here the CDR3 DNA reads TGTGCCAGCAGTGGGCAGATGAACACTGAAGCTTTCTTT. Translation: CASSGQMNTEAFF.

The chain employs TRBV28 and TRBJ1-2; 9 bases map to TRBD1. J lost 3 bases, V lost 8 bases, and 7 bases had no gene match. Germline values: CDR1 MDHEN, CDR2 SYDVKM. The CDR3 extends over 14 amino acids. CDR3 amino acids: CASRRQGGDYGYTF. In DNA, the CDR3 is TGTGCCAGCCGTCGACAGGGGGGCGACTATGGCTACACCTTC.

As DNA, the CDR3 is TGCGCCAGCAGCCGGGCTGAAGCTGCGGGCAATGAGCAGTTCTTC. Amino acids: CASSRAEAAGNEQFF. The chain has TRBV4-3 and TRBJ2-1; D perhaps matches TRBD2 (5 bases). The CDR3 covers 15 residues. V was shortened by 4 bases and J by 6 bases, with 16 bases between the two germline ends. The germline gives CDR1 LGHNA, CDR2 YSLEER.

This sequence joins TRBV18 and TRBJ2-5, with D tentatively TRBD1 (6 bases). The CDR3 covers 14 residues. Germline CDR1 is KGHSH and CDR2 is LQKENI. Trimming cost V 4 bases and J 1 base, with 10 bases left between them. CDR3 amino acids: CASSHGTFQETQYF. The CDR3 DNA reads as TGTGCCAGCTCACACGGGACATTCCAAGAGACCCAGTACTTC.

V usage is TRBV19 and J usage is TRBJ1-1; D might be TRBD1 (6 bases). Looked up from germline, CDR1 is LNHDA and CDR2 is SQIVND (reference sequence). V dropped 7 bases and J dropped 4 bases, with 13 bases sitting between them. This CDR3 has 13 residues. Written as DNA, the CDR3 is TGTGCCAGTACAGGGGATGGTGGCACTGAAGCTTTCTTT. This codes for CASTGDGGTEAFF.

The gene calls are TRBV28 and TRBJ1-2, with D possibly TRBD1 on 5 matching bases. The CDR3 loop spans 14 amino acids. Looked up from germline, CDR1 is MDHEN and CDR2 is SYDVKM. V gave up 3 bases and J gave up 5 bases, with 13 bases separating them. CDR3 DNA sequence: TGTGCCAGCAGTTTGGTCCAGGGCAATTATGGCTACACCTTC. It specifies CASSLVQGNYGYTF.

The chain couples TRBV5-5 to TRBJ2-1; no reliable D call. The CDR3 loop spans 14 amino acids. V lost 7 bases to trimming and J lost 7 bases, with 18 bases between them. Germline V lookup: CDR1 SGHKS, CDR2 YYEKEE (reference sequence). CDR3 amino acids: CASSHLGDGNEQFF. The CDR3 bases are TGTGCCAGCTCACATTTGGGCGACGGAAATGAGCAGTTCTTC.

V usage is TRBV11-3 and J usage is TRBJ2-3; D remains unclear. The germline V gene encodes CDR1 SGHNT and CDR2 YENEEA. The CDR3 consists of 13 residues. Trimming took off 5 bases at V and 4 bases at J, with 10 bases between the two ends. CDR3 in amino acids: CASSHPPPDTQYF. In DNA, the CDR3 is TGTGCCAGCAGCCACCCTCCTCCAGATACGCAGTATTTT.

The chain combines TRBV7-2 with TRBJ2-3; maybe TRBD2 (5 bases). The CDR3 spans 15 residues. Germline values: CDR1 SGHTA, CDR2 FQGNSA. Deletions cut 4 bases from V and 4 bases from J, with 15 bases between. CDR3 DNA sequence: TGTGCCAGCAGCTCACCGGGGAGAGCATCAGATACGCAGTATTTT. It specifies CASSSPGRASDTQYF.

The chain couples TRBV25-1 to TRBJ1-6; the D is unclear. The CDR3 consists of 12 residues. CDR1 and CDR2 from the germline V gene are MGHDK and SYGVNS. V shed 4 bases and J shed 8 bases, with 6 bases lying between them. Written as DNA, the CDR3 is TGTGCCAGCAGTGTGAGATATTCACCCCTCCACTTT. It encodes CASSVRYSPLHF.

This chain joins TRBV4-3 and TRBJ1-6; D remains ambiguous. The V end lost 0 bases, the J end lost 11 bases, and 8 bases lay between the germline ends. Germline V CDR1 and CDR2: LGHNA, YSLEER. The CDR3 is made up of 13 amino acids. CDR3 nucleotides: TGCGCCAGCAGCCAAGATTTAGTCCCACCCCTCCACTTT. Amino acid sequence: CASSQDLVPPLHF.

This chain connects TRBV6-5 to TRBJ2-1; 9 positions agree with TRBD1. The CDR3 length is 13 residues. Germline lookup yields CDR1 MNHEY and CDR2 SVGAGI. V dropped 6 bases and J dropped 8; count of bases not matched to a gene: 5. CDR3 bases: TGTGCCAGCAGGGACAGGGGTTCGGATGAGCAGTTCTTC. Its translation: CASRDRGSDEQFF.

This clone showed up just a few times. J is TRBJ1-1 and V is TRBV6-5; D unclear. The CDR3 is 11 residues long. Germline V CDR1 and CDR2: MNHEY, SVGAGI. The CDR3 loop reads CAAGRKGEAFF. CDR3 coding DNA: TGTGCGGCGGGCCGAAAGGGTGAAGCTTTCTTT.

This clone appeared a few times. The genes are TRBV14 and TRBJ1-5, with TRBD1 identical over 7 bases. Per germline, CDR1 SGHDN and CDR2 FVKESK. The CDR3 contains 17 residues. V was clipped by 4 bases and J by 0 bases; unmatched bases: 9. For the CDR3, the DNA is TGTGCCAGCAGCCGGGAGACAGGGCCTAATAGCAATCAGCCCCAGCATTTT. This encodes CASSRETGPNSNQPQHF.

The chain employs TRBV27 and TRBJ1-2; a weak D match, TRBD1 (5 bases). Germline loops: CDR1 MNHEY, CDR2 SMNVEV (reference sequence). The CDR3 has 14 residues. Trimming removed 3 bases from V and 2 bases from J, with 10 bases in between. As DNA, the CDR3 is TGTGCCAGCAGTTTTGAACAGGACAACTATGGCTACACCTTC. The encoded protein is CASSFEQDNYGYTF.

The chain links TRBV19 to TRBJ2-6; the D is unclear. CDR1 is LNHDA and CDR2 is SQIVND in the germline V gene (reference sequence). The CDR3 loop spans 16 amino acids. Between the trimmed V and J ends, which lost 0 bases and 0 bases, there was a span of 6 bases. The CDR3 is CASSIEGTSGANVLTF. Here the CDR3 DNA reads TGTGCCAGTAGTATAGAAGGAACCTCTGGGGCCAACGTCCTGACTTTC.

The chain joins TRBV7-9 to TRBJ1-5; tentatively, D is TRBD1 (6 bases). Germline CDR1 and CDR2: SEHNR and FQNEAQ (reference sequence). The V and J ends lost 5 bases and 5 bases respectively, with 22 bases between them. The CDR3 extends over 17 amino acids. The CDR3 nucleotides are TGTGCCAGCAGCCTATGGTTGGACAGCCTCGCCTATCAGCCCCAGCATTTT. Residues: CASSLWLDSLAYQPQHF.

The chain is built from TRBV15 and TRBJ2-2; TRBD1 matches 10 bases. Germline CDR1 LNHNV, CDR2 YYDKDF (reference sequence). Trimming cost V 3 bases and J 2 bases; bases outside gene matches: 6. The CDR3 contains 17 residues. CDR3 protein: CATSRLWTGGNTGELFF. DNA for the CDR3: TGTGCCACCAGCAGGCTTTGGACAGGGGGTAACACCGGGGAGCTGTTTTTT.

The chain couples TRBV7-2 to TRBJ2-2; D tentatively fits TRBD1 or TRBD2 (5 bases each). V was trimmed by 5 bases and J by 4 bases, leaving 17 bases between them. In germline, CDR1 is SGHTA, CDR2 FQGNSA. The CDR3 has 16 amino acids. CDR3 DNA: TGTGCCAGCAGCCAGTATGCCGGGACGACCACCGGGGAGCTGTTTTTT. This encodes CASSQYAGTTTGELFF.

The rearrangement joins TRBV5-8 to TRBJ1-5; possible D gene TRBD1, 6 bases. V was shortened by 5 bases and J by 1 base, with 10 bases between the two germline ends. Germline assignment: CDR1 SGHTS and CDR2 YDEGEE. This CDR3 has 14 amino acids. The CDR3 here is CASSRTVSNQPQHF. The CDR3 DNA reads TGTGCCAGCAGTAGGACAGTAAGCAATCAGCCCCAGCATTTT.